This entry lists 14 T cell receptor beta chains sequenced from one sample in a study of Tregs in tolerant kidney transplant recipients. The method was immunoSEQ multiplex PCR; TCRdb's version includes in-frame clones alone and lacks a portion of them. This table holds approximately 75,000 clones, 91% found once. The sample in question was Tregs from blood, obtained before the transplant. The receptors stem from a human donor who received a combined kidney and bone marrow transplant.

CDR3 DNA sequence: TGCAGCGTTGAAAAGGGAAGCTATGGCTACACCTTC. It is translated as CSVEKGSYGYTF. The V and J genes are TRBV29-1 and TRBJ1-2; no reliable D call. V dropped 2 bases and J dropped 4 bases, with 8 bases sitting between them. In germline, CDR1 is SQVTM, CDR2 ANQGSEA. There are 12 residues in the CDR3.

The V gene is TRBV7-2, the J gene TRBJ2-4; 8 bases fit TRBD1. Germline CDR1 is SGHTA and CDR2 is FQGNSA. CDR3 size: 15 residues. J lost 11 bases, V lost 5 bases, and 14 bases had no gene match. This CDR3 reads CASSGRTGSHHVQYF. CDR3 DNA: TGTGCCAGCAGCGGGAGGACAGGGTCCCACCACGTTCAGTACTTC.

The J gene is TRBJ1-4, the V gene TRBV5-8; 8 bases agree with TRBD1. The ends lost 4 bases at V and 1 base at J; junction bases unmatched: 6. CDR1 is SGHTS and CDR2 is YDEGEE in the germline V gene. The CDR3 covers 16 residues. This CDR3 reads CASSLGQGRTNEKLFF. CDR3 nucleotide sequence: TGTGCCAGCAGCCTTGGACAGGGAAGAACTAATGAAAAACTGTTTTTT.

This chain connects TRBV4-3 to TRBJ2-6; TRBD1 is a possible D gene (6 bases). The germline V gene encodes CDR1 LGHNA and CDR2 YSLEER. Trimming took 3 bases from V and 0 from J, leaving 15 bases between them. This CDR3 region has 18 residues. The CDR3 DNA reads as TGCGCCAGCAGCCAGACCCTGGGGGCAAGCTCTGGGGCCAACGTCCTGACTTTC. The encoded protein is CASSQTLGASSGANVLTF.

The rearrangement joins TRBV11-2 to TRBJ2-7; D is perhaps TRBD2 (6 bases). V was pared by 3 bases and J by 5 bases, with 14 bases between. This CDR3 region has 14 residues. The germline CDR1 and CDR2 sequences are SGHAT and FQNNGV. As DNA, the CDR3 is TGTGCCAGCAGCTTTACACGGGGGTACCACGAGCAGTACTTC. The encoded protein is CASSFTRGYHEQYF.

The chain uses TRBV9 and TRBJ2-3, with 11 bases fitting TRBD2. The V gene end was trimmed by 4 bases and the J gene end by 4 bases; junction bases not matched to a gene: 8. The CDR3 runs to 16 residues. The V gene's germline CDR1 is SGDLS and CDR2 YYNGEE. DNA of the CDR3: TGTGCCAGCAGCTCCACGACTAGCGGGACCCCAGATACGCAGTATTTT. The encoded protein is CASSSTTSGTPDTQYF.

V is TRBV27 and J is TRBJ1-5, with 7 bases fitting TRBD1. From germline, CDR1 is MNHEY and CDR2 SMNVEV (reference sequence). The CDR3 extends over 14 amino acids. J gave up 9 bases and V 4 bases, and 9 bases lay outside the gene matches. DNA of the CDR3: TGTGCCAGCAGTTCCGGACAGGCTCCCGGGCCCCAGCATTTT. As protein: CASSSGQAPGPQHF.

CDR3 region: CASSYSMSNQPQHF. The CDR3 DNA reads as TGTGCCAGCAGTTACTCGATGAGCAATCAGCCCCAGCATTTT. The V and J genes are TRBV6-5 and TRBJ1-5; D is undetermined. Germline V gene sequence: CDR1 MNHEY, CDR2 SVGAGI. V lost 0 bases, J lost 1 base, and 4 bases lay in between. This CDR3 has 14 amino acids.

The sample holds one count of this clone. The gene calls are TRBV6-1 and TRBJ2-2; the D gene is possibly TRBD2 (5 bases). This CDR3 has 15 residues. The V gene lost 5 bases and the J gene lost 1 base, with 11 bases spanning the gap. The germline CDR1 and CDR2 sequences are MNHNS and SASEGT. The CDR3 spells CASSNFEGNTGELFF. CDR3 DNA: TGTGCCAGCAGTAACTTTGAGGGGAACACCGGGGAGCTGTTTTTT.

The rearrangement joins TRBV27 to TRBJ1-5, with 7 bases matching TRBD1. CDR1 is MNHEY and CDR2 is SMNVEV in the germline V gene (reference sequence). The CDR3 length is 14 residues. Trimming cost V 6 bases and J 9 bases; bases outside gene matches: 11. CDR3 bases: TGTGCCAGCAGCCCTCGGGACAGCAAACGGCCCCAGCATTTT. Its translation is CASSPRDSKRPQHF.

As regards this clone: One end of the junction fails to match germline, which may point to a read error. The V gene is TRBV7-3, the J gene TRBJ2-7; 14 bases agree with TRBD2. Germline-derived CDR1 and CDR2 are SGHTA and FQGTGA. The CDR3 runs to 18 residues. This CDR3 reads CASSVTGTSGSVRYEQYF. The CDR3, as DNA: TGTGCCAGCAGCGTAACCGGGACTAGCGGGAGTGTGAGGTACGAGCAGTACTTC.

This clone was found a few times. The V gene is TRBV4-1, the J gene TRBJ2-1; 13 nucleotides match TRBD2. This CDR3 spans 17 amino acids. V lost 4 bases to trimming and J lost 16 bases; unmatched junction nucleotides: 19. Germline V gene sequence: CDR1 MGHRA, CDR2 YSYEKL. Here the CDR3 DNA reads TGCGCCAGCAGCCCAGACCGAGGCCTGCTTACTAGCGGGAGGGGATTCTTC. Translated: CASSPDRGLLTSGRGFF.

J is TRBJ1-5 and V is TRBV7-2; tentatively, D is TRBD1 (6 bases). Trimming took off 2 bases at V and 1 base at J, with 12 bases between the two ends. Germline V lookup: CDR1 SGHTA, CDR2 FQGNSA. The CDR3 spans 16 residues. CDR3 nucleotide sequence: TGTGCCAGCAGCTTATCGGGAACAGGGAGCAATCAGCCCCAGCATTTT. Its protein product is CASSLSGTGSNQPQHF.

The V and J genes are TRBV11-2 and TRBJ2-3; 11 bases map to TRBD2. CDR1 is SGHAT and CDR2 is FQNNGV in the germline V gene. The CDR3 consists of 16 residues. Unmatched junction bases numbered 5, after V lost 4 bases and J lost 2 bases. In DNA form, the CDR3 reads TGTGCCAGCAGCTCTCTAGCGGGAGGCGTCACAGATACGCAGTATTTT. It is translated as CASSSLAGGVTDTQYF.